The 14 T cell receptor beta chains in this list originate from one sample, sequenced in a study of T cell repertoires in cytomegalovirus infection. These receptors' antigens are unknown. TCRdb passed the reads through MiXCR, listing each CDR3 protein once. The sample lists about 920,000 distinct CDR3 sequences; about a third were seen once. This sample comprised cultured CD8+ T cells from PBMCs, obtained from culture after CMV antigen stimulation. The origin of the receptors is a human donor in good health (CMV status not recorded). Some clones in this sample may be carry-over from other donors' samples.

This clonotype was detected many times. The V and J genes are TRBV27 and TRBJ1-1; 8 bases map to TRBD1. V lost 5 bases to trimming and J lost 2 bases; unmatched junction nucleotides: 10. Looked up from germline, CDR1 is MNHEY and CDR2 is SMNVEV (reference sequence). The CDR3 extends over 16 amino acids. DNA for the CDR3: TGTGCCAGCAGTCCCCGGACAGGGTTATTAAACACTGAAGCTTTCTTT. It encodes CASSPRTGLLNTEAFF.

This clonotype was seen a handful of times. The rearrangement joins TRBV27 to TRBJ1-2; 8 bases fit TRBD1. Germline values: CDR1 MNHEY, CDR2 SMNVEV (reference sequence). This CDR3 comprises 17 residues. The V and J ends lost 3 bases and 1 base, in that order; junction bases with no gene match: 10. CDR3 nucleotide sequence: TGTGCCAGCAGTTTCTTCATCGGACAGGGCCTTAACTATGGCTACACCTTC. Its translation is CASSFFIGQGLNYGYTF.

The chain employs TRBV10-3 and TRBJ2-7; D unresolved. This CDR3 is built from 14 residues. V dropped 3 bases and J dropped 0 bases, with 9 bases sitting between them. Per the germline V gene, CDR1 is ENHRY and CDR2 is SYGVKD. In DNA form, the CDR3 reads TGTGCCATCAGTGATGTGACGGTCTCCTACGAGCAGTACTTC. This codes for CAISDVTVSYEQYF.

V gene TRBV6-6 combines with J gene TRBJ2-7, with D possibly being TRBD1 (5 bases). Deletions cut 2 bases from V and 5 bases from J, with 7 bases between. There are 12 residues in the CDR3. CDR1 is MNHNY, CDR2 SVGAGI, per germline (reference sequence). CDR3 in DNA: TGTGCCAGCAGTTACGGACACCACGAGCAGTACGTC. It yields the protein CASSYGHHEQYV.

This clonotype was observed a few times. The CDR3 DNA reads TGCGCCAGCAGCTTGGATCTAGGACAGGGGACCGCCGGGGAGCTGTTTTTT. This gives the protein CASSLDLGQGTAGELFF. V and J are TRBV5-1 and TRBJ2-2; 9 bases map to TRBD1. Trimming cost V 0 bases and J 6 bases; bases outside gene matches: 9. The CDR3 extends over 17 amino acids. CDR1 SGHRS and CDR2 YFSETQ come from the germline V gene.

This clonotype occurred a few times. The chain links TRBV27 to TRBJ2-7; D call uncertain. Germline CDR1 MNHEY, CDR2 SMNVEV (reference sequence). The V gene lost 5 bases and the J gene lost 7 bases, with 18 bases spanning the gap. The CDR3 has 14 residues. DNA for the CDR3: TGTGCCAGCAGTGTAGGGTCCCAAACCGGGGAGCAGTACTTC. Translation: CASSVGSQTGEQYF.

This clonotype was detected a few times. The gene calls are TRBV7-9 and TRBJ2-7, with a weak D call TRBD2 (5 bases). The CDR3 contains 13 residues. Germline-derived CDR1 and CDR2 are SEHNR and FQNEAQ (reference sequence). Trimming stripped 7 bases from V and 4 bases from J, with 14 bases between. CDR3 amino acids: CASTKLGVYEQYF. As DNA, the CDR3 is TGTGCCAGCACCAAACTGGGAGTGTACGAGCAGTACTTC.

This clonotype occurred a few times. The chain has TRBV5-6 and TRBJ2-1; TRBD1 matches 7 bases. The V segment lost 4 bases and the J segment 5 bases; nucleotides outside the gene matches: 3. The germline CDR1 and CDR2 sequences are SGHDT and YYEEEE. This CDR3 contains 13 residues. CDR3 in DNA: TGTGCCAGCAGCACACAGGGGAACAATGAGCAGTTCTTC. It yields the protein CASSTQGNNEQFF.

This clonotype was picked up a small number of times. The chain joins TRBV6-6 to TRBJ2-7; tentative D call: TRBD1 (5 bases). V was trimmed by 2 bases and J by 2 bases, leaving 10 bases between them. Germline lookup yields CDR1 MNHNY and CDR2 SVGAGI (reference sequence). The CDR3 length is 14 residues. In DNA form, the CDR3 reads TGTGCCAGCAGTTACATAGACAGTCCCTACGAGCAGTACTTC. It is translated as CASSYIDSPYEQYF.

This rearrangement joins TRBV7-2 to TRBJ2-6; D uncertain. This CDR3 is built from 14 residues. Trimming stripped 8 bases from V and 4 bases from J, with 12 bases between. Per the germline V gene, CDR1 is SGHTA and CDR2 is FQGNSA. CDR3 DNA sequence: TGTGCCAGCGGTAGTCTCAAGGGGGCCAACGTCCTGACTTTC. It translates to CASGSLKGANVLTF. The variable domain in full, completed from reference TRBV7-2 and TRBJ2-6, reads GAGVSQSPSNKVTEKGKDVELRCDPISGHTALYWYRQSLGQGLEFLIYFQGNSAPDKSGLPSDRFSAERTGGSVSTLTIQRTQQEDSAVYLCASGSLKGANVLTFGAGSRLTVL.

The rearrangement uses TRBV9 and TRBJ2-7; TRBD2 is a possible D gene (6 bases). Germline CDR1 reads SGDLS; CDR2 reads YYNGEE. V was cut by 7 bases and J by 6 bases, with 11 bases left in between. CDR3 length: 11 amino acids. CDR3 coding DNA: TGTGCCAGCGGCGGGGACCTCGAGCAGTACTTC. Its protein product is CASGGDLEQYF.

This chain joins TRBV7-9 and TRBJ2-2; D is possibly TRBD1 or TRBD2 (5 bases each). This CDR3 has 16 amino acids. The germline CDR1 and CDR2 sequences are SEHNR and FQNEAQ (reference sequence). V was shortened by 5 bases and J by 1 base, with 14 bases between the two germline ends. CDR3 residues: CASSVPGRMNTGELFF. The CDR3 DNA reads TGTGCCAGCAGCGTACCGGGACGGATGAACACCGGGGAGCTGTTTTTT.

This clonotype has just one count. A much larger clonotype is one base distant, so this may be a read error. This chain joins TRBV7-6 and TRBJ1-2; no firm D call. There are 15 residues in the CDR3. The germline V and J ends were trimmed by 1 base and 4 bases, with 13 bases remaining between them. CDR1 and CDR2 from the germline V gene are SGHVS and FNYEAQ. The CDR3 here is CASSLVFRRGYGYTF. The CDR3 nucleotides read TGTGCCAGCAGCTTAGTTTTTCGACGGGGCTATGGCTACACCTTC.

V usage is TRBV5-1 and J usage is TRBJ2-7, with D perhaps being TRBD1 or TRBD2 (5 bases each). The V and J ends lost 1 base and 7 bases respectively, with 12 bases between them. CDR3 length: 13 residues. CDR1 and CDR2 (germline): SGHRS, YFSETQ. The CDR3 DNA is TGCGCCAGCAGCTTGAACGGGGCGCGTGAGCAGTACGTC. Its translation: CASSLNGAREQYV.